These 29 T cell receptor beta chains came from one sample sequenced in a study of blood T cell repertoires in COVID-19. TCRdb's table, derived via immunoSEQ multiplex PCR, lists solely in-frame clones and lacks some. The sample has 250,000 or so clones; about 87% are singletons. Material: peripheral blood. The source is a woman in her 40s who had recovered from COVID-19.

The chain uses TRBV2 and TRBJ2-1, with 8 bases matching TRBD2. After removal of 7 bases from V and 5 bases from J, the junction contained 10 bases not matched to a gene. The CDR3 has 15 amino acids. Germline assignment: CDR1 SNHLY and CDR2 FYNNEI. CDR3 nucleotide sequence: TGTGCCAGCAACGTCGGTAGCGGGGTGAACAATGAGCAGTTCTTC. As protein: CASNVGSGVNNEQFF.

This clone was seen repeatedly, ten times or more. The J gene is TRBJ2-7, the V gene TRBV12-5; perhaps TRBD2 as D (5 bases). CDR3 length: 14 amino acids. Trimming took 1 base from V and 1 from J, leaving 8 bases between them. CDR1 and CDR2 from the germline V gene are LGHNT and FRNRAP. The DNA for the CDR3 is TGTGCTAGTGGTTTGGGGACTGATTCCTACGAGCAGTACTTC. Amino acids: CASGLGTDSYEQYF.

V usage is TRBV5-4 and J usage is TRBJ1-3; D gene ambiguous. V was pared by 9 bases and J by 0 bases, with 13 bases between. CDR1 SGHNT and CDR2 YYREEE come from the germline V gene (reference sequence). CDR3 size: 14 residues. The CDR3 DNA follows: TGTGCCACTTACCCGGGGATCTCTGGAAACACCATATATTTT. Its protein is CATYPGISGNTIYF.

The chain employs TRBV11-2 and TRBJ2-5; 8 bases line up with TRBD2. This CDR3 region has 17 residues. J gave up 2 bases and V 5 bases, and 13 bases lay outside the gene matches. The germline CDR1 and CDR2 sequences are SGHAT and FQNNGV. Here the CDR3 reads CASSPYRAGGGQETQYF. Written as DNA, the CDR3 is TGTGCCAGCAGCCCGTATAGGGCGGGAGGAGGGCAAGAGACCCAGTACTTC. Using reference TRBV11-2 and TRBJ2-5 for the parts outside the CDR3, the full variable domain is EAGVAQSPRYKIIEKRQSVAFWCNPISGHATLYWYQQILGQGPKLLIQFQNNGVVDDSQLPKDRFSAERLKGVDSTLKIQPAKLEDSAVYLCASSPYRAGGGQETQYFGPGTRLLVL.

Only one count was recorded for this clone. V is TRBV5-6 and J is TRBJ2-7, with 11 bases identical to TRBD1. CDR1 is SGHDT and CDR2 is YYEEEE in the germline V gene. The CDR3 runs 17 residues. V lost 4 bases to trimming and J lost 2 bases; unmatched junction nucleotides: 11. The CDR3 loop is CASSPGTGGFFAYEQYF. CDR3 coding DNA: TGTGCCAGCAGCCCCGGGACAGGGGGGTTCTTTGCCTACGAGCAGTACTTC.

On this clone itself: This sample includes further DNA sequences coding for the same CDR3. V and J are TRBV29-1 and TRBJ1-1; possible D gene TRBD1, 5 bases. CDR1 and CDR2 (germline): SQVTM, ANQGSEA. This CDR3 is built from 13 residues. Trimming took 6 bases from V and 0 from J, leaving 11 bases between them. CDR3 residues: CSVAGRMNTEAFF. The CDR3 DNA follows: TGCAGCGTGGCGGGACGGATGAACACTGAAGCTTTCTTT.

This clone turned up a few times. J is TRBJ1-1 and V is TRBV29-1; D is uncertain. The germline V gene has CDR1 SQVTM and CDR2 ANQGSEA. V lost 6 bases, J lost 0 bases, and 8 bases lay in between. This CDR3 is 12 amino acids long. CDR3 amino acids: CSVGRLNTEAFF. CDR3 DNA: TGCAGCGTGGGGAGATTGAACACTGAAGCTTTCTTT. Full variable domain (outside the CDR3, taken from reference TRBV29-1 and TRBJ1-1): SAVISQKPSRDICQRGTSLTIQCQVDSQVTMMFWYRQQPGQSLTLIATANQGSEATYESGFVIDKFPISRPNLTFSTLTVSNMSPEDSSIYLCSVGRLNTEAFFGQGTRLTVV.

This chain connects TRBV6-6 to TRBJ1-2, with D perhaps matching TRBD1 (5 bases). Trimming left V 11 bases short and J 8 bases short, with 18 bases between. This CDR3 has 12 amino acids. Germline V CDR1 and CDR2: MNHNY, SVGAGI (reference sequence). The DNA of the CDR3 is TGTGCCGGGGGGAGTCCCCCCATGGGCTACACCTTC. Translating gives CAGGSPPMGYTF.

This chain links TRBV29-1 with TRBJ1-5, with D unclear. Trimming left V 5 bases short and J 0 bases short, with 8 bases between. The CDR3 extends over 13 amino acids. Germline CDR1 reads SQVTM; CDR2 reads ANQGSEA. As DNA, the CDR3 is TGCAGCGTTCTTGTTAATAGCAATCAGCCCCAGCATTTT. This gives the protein CSVLVNSNQPQHF.

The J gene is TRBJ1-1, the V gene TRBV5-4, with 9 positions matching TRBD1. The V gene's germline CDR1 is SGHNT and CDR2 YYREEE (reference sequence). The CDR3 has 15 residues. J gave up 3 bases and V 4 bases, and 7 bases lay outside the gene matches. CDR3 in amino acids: CASSPWTGEDTEAFF. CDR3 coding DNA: TGTGCCAGCAGCCCCTGGACAGGGGAGGACACTGAAGCTTTCTTT.

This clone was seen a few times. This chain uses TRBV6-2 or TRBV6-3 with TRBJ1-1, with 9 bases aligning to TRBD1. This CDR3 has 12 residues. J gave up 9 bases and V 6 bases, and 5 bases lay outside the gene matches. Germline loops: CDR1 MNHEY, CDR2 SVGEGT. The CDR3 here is CASSLGQGKAFF. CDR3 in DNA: TGTGCCAGCAGCCTTGGACAGGGGAAAGCTTTCTTT.

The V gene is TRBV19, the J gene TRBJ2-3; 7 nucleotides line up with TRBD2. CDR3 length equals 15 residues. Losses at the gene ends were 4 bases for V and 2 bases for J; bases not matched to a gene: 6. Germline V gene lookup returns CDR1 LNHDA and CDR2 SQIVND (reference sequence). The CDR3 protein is CASSTRGGYTDTQYF. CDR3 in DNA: TGTGCCAGTAGTACCCGGGGAGGGTACACAGATACGCAGTATTTT. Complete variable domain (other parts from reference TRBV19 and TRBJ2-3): DGGITQSPKYLFRKEGQNVTLSCEQNLNHDAMYWYRQDPGQGLRLIYYSQIVNDFQKGDIAEGYSVSREKKESFPLTVTSAQKNPTAFYLCASSTRGGYTDTQYFGPGTRLTVL.

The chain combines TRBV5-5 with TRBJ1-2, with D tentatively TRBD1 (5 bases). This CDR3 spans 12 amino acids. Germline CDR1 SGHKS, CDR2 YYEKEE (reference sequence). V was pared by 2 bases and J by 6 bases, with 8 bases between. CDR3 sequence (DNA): TGTGCCAGCAGCTTATCCAGGGATGGCTACACCTTC. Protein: CASSLSRDGYTF.

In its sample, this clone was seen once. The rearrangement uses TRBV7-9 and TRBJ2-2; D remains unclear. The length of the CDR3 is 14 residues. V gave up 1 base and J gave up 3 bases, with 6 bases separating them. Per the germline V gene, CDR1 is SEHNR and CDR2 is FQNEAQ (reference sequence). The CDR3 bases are TGTGCCAGCAGCTTAGATTTCGACACCGGGGAGCTGTTTTTT. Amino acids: CASSLDFDTGELFF.

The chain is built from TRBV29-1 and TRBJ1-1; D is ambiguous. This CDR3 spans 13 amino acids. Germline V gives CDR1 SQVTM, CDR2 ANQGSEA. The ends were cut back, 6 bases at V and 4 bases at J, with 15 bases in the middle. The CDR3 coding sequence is TGCAGCGTACAGATGGCAGTCTTCACTGAAGCTTTCTTT. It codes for CSVQMAVFTEAFF.

This CDR3 is CASSLGQGVYGYTF. Written as DNA, the CDR3 is TGTGCCAGCAGCTTGGGACAGGGGGTTTATGGCTACACCTTC. The chain couples TRBV5-4 to TRBJ1-2, with 9 bases that match TRBD1. With 0 bases clipped from V and 5 bases from J, the junction kept 2 bases outside the gene matches. The CDR3 extends over 14 amino acids. The germline gives CDR1 SGHNT, CDR2 YYREEE (reference sequence). The full variable domain, rest sourced from reference TRBV5-4 and TRBJ1-2, is ETGVTQSPTHLIKTRGQQVTLRCSSQSGHNTVSWYQQALGQGPQFIFQYYREEENGRGNFPPRFSGLQFPNYSSELNVNALELDDSALYLCASSLGQGVYGYTFGSGTRLTVV.

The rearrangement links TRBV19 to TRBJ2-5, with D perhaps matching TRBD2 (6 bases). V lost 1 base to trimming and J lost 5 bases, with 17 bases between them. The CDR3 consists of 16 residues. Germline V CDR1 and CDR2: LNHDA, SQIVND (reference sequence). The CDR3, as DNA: TGTGCCAGTAGTATAGGGGAGGCTGTGGTAATCGAGACCCAGTACTTC. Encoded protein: CASSIGEAVVIETQYF.

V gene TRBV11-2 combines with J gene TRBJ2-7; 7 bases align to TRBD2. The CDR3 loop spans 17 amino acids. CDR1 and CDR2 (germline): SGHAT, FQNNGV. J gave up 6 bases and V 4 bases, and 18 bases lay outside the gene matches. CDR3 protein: CASSSTDRGGYVVEQYF. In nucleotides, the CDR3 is TGTGCCAGCAGCTCAACCGATCGGGGAGGGTATGTAGTCGAGCAGTACTTC. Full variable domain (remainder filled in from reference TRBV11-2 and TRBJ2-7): EAGVAQSPRYKIIEKRQSVAFWCNPISGHATLYWYQQILGQGPKLLIQFQNNGVVDDSQLPKDRFSAERLKGVDSTLKIQPAKLEDSAVYLCASSSTDRGGYVVEQYFGPGTRLTVT.

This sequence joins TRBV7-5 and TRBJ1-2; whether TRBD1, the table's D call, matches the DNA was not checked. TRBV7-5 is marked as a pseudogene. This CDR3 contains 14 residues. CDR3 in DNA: TGTGCCAGAAGCTTAACGGACATCTACCATGGCTACACCTTC. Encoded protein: CARSLTDIYHGYTF.

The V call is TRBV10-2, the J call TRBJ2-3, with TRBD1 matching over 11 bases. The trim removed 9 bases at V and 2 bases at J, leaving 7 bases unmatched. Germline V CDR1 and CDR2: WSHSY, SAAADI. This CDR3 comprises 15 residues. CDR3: CASSRTGGYTDTQYF. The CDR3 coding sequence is TGCGCCAGTTCCCGGACAGGGGGCTACACAGATACGCAGTATTTT.

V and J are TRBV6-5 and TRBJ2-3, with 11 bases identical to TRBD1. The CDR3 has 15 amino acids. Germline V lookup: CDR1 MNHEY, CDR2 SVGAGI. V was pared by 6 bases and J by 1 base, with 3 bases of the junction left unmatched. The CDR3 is CASRGQGVGTDTQYF. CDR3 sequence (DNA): TGTGCCAGCAGGGGACAGGGGGTGGGCACAGATACGCAGTATTTT.

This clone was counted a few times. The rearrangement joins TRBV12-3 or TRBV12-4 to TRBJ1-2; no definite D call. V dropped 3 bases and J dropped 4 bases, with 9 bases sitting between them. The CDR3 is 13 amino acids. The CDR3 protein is CASSLGGLYGYTF. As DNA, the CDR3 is TGTGCCAGCAGTTTGGGAGGGCTCTATGGCTACACCTTC.

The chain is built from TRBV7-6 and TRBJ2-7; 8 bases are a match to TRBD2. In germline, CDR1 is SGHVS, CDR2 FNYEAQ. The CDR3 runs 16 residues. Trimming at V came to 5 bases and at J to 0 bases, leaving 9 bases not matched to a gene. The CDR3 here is CASSPRLLADSYEQYF. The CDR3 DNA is TGTGCCAGCAGCCCCCGATTACTAGCGGACTCCTACGAGCAGTACTTC.

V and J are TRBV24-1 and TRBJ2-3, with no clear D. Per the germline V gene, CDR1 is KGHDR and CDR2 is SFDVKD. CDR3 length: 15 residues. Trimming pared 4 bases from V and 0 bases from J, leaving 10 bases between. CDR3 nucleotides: TGTGCCACCAGTGACCCCGGTGAGAGCACAGATACGCAGTATTTT. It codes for CATSDPGESTDTQYF.

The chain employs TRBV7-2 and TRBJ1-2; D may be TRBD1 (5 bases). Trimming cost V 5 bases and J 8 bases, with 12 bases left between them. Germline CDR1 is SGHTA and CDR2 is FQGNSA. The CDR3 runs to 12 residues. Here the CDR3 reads CASSLREFGYTF. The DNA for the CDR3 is TGTGCCAGCAGCCTCAGGGAATTCGGCTACACCTTC. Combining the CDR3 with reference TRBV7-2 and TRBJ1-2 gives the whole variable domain GAGVSQSPSNKVTEKGKDVELRCDPISGHTALYWYRQSLGQGLEFLIYFQGNSAPDKSGLPSDRFSAERTGGSVSTLTIQRTQQEDSAVYLCASSLREFGYTFGSGTRLTVV.

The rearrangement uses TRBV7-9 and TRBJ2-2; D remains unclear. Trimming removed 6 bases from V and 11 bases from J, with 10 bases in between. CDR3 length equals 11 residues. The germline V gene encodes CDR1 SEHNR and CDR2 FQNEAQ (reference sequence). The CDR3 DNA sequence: TGTGCCAGCAGAACGGGTCGAGAGCTGTTTTTT. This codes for CASRTGRELFF.

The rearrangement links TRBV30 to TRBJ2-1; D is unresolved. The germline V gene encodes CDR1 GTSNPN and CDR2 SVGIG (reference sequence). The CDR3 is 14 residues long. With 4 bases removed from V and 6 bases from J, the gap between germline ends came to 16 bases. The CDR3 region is CAWTMENLVNEQFF. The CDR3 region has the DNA TGTGCCTGGACGATGGAGAATTTGGTCAATGAGCAGTTCTTC.

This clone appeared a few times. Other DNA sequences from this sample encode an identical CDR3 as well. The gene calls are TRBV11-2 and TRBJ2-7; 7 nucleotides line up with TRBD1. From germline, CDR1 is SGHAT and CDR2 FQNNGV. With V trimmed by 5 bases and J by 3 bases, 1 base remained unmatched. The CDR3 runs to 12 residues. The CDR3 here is CASSRQGYEQYF. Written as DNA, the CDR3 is TGTGCCAGCAGCCGACAGGGCTACGAGCAGTACTTC.

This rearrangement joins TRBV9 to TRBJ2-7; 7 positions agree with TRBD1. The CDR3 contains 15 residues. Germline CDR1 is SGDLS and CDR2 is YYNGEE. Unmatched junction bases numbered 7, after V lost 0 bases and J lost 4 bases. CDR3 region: CASSVGYDRVYEQYF. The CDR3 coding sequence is TGTGCCAGCAGCGTAGGCTACGACAGGGTATACGAGCAGTACTTC. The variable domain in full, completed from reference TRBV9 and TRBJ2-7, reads DSGVTQTPKHLITATGQRVTLRCSPRSGDLSVYWYQQSLDQGLQFLIQYYNGEERAKGNILERFSAQQFPDLHSELNLSSLELGDSALYFCASSVGYDRVYEQYFGPGTRLTVT.